This T cell receptor (beta chain) was found in a study of blood T cell repertoires in COVID-19. TCRdb's copy holds only in-frame clones and misses some; the assay was immunoSEQ multiplex PCR. The sample has 250,000 to 350,000 clones, 88% seen once; the top ten hold approximately 2%. Germline V gives CDR1 SGHDN, CDR2 FVKESK. The V gene end was trimmed by 0 bases and the J gene end by 3 bases; junction bases not matched to a gene: 10. The CDR3 has 17 amino acids. The sequencing input was PBMCs or T cells enriched from blood (not recorded which). The origin of this receptor is a woman aged 60-75 years in a cohort exposed to, infected with or recovered from COVID-19 (not recorded which). The genes are TRBV14 and TRBJ1-2, with 7 nucleotides matching TRBD1. The CDR3 nucleotides read TGTGCCAGCAGCCAAGATGGATTTGAGGGGGCGGACTATGGCTACACCTTC. Encoded protein: CASSQDGFEGADYGYTF. The full variable domain, its missing parts supplied by reference TRBV14 and TRBJ1-2, is EAGVTQFPSHSVIEKGQTVTLRCDPISGHDNLYWYRRVMGKEIKFLLHFVKESKQDESGMPNNRFLAERTGGTYSTLKVQPAELEDSGVYFCASSQDGFEGADYGYTFGSGTRLTVV.